The sequence of this TCR beta chain was determined in a study of T-cell reconstitution after alpha-beta-depleted transplantation in children. This clonotype was counted only a few times. Its antigen is unknown. Construction of the TCRbeta library involved unique molecular identifiers. TCRdb recomputed calls from the PCR reads with MiXCR, one row per CDR3 protein. Of fewer than 700,000 distinct CDR3 sequences listed, about an eighth are singletons. Study findings and constraints: Some patients owed their high day-60 TCRbeta diversity to surviving recipient T cells and thymic progenitors. About two months after transplant, alpha-beta T cells reportedly came from several hundred expanded graft clones. The main origin of T-cell counts and diversity one year after transplant was newly produced T cells.

The length of the CDR3 is 14 residues. The ends were cut back, 6 bases at V and 3 bases at J, with 15 bases in the middle. Germline lookup yields CDR1 DFQATT and CDR2 SNEGSKA (reference sequence). This chain connects TRBV20-1 to TRBJ1-5, with a possible D match to TRBD1 (5 bases). The receptor comes from a male patient younger than 18 who had a stem cell transplant for acute myeloid leukemia, so the T cells may come from the graft donor. Material: PBMCs, mostly from graft donor cells, obtained 360 days after TCRalphabeta/CD19-depleted stem cell transplant. The chain's CDR3 is CSAGRQGYNQPQHF. In DNA form, the CDR3 reads TGCAGTGCCGGCCGGCAGGGTTACAATCAGCCCCAGCATTTT.